The source of this T cell receptor beta chain is a study of Ad26.COV2.S vaccination and SARS-CoV-2 variants. Across the study: The donor belonged to the COV1001 Ad26.COV2.S trial arm. Ad26.COV2.S given intramuscularly, once or twice 56 days apart.

Here immunoSEQ multiplex PCR was the method, and the copy in TCRdb shows in-frame clones only, minus some. The sample carries 350,000 to 400,000 clones, about nine tenths recorded once. Documented treatment: around 19 received Ad26.COV2.S at low or high dose, single or two shots; about five received placebo; per-sample allocation not given. Day 63 after the first vaccine or placebo injection was the time point for sampling. Based in Boston, the donor was an adult of 18-55 years. Germline V gene data show CDR1 as ENHRY and CDR2 as SYGVKD. CDR3 length equals 14 residues. Deletions cut 5 bases from V and 1 base from J, with 11 bases between.

This sequence joins TRBV10-3 and TRBJ2-5, with TRBD2 as a possible D gene (6 bases). Here the sequenced sample was peripheral blood, taken in a trial of Ad26.COV2.S vaccine versus placebo. The receptor was derived from a person aged 18-65 years who received the Ad26.COV2.S COVID-19 vaccine or a placebo. Here the CDR3 reads CAISQTSTQETQYF. The CDR3 nucleotides read TGTGCCATCAGTCAGACTAGTACCCAAGAGACCCAGTACTTC.